This TCR beta chain derives from a study of cytomegalovirus exposure and HLA in healthy donors. Study-level points and caveats: Links to common viral pathogens appeared, in a later analysis, for several of the most significant clusters. Most subjects had HLA-A and HLA-B alleles reportedly predicted accurately by TCR beta sequences.

This CDR3 contains 13 residues. CDR1 SQVTM and CDR2 ANQGSEA come from the germline V gene. Trimming cost V 6 bases and J 0 bases, with 12 bases left between them. A multiplex PCR was run with 60 Vbeta primers and 13 Jbeta primers. Profiling relied on immunoSEQ multiplex PCR, and the TCRdb table lists in-frame clones only, not all of them. The sample lists approximately 85,000 clones; approximately 65% were seen once. This clone showed up just a few times. Its antigen is unidentified. This clonotype was obtained from a woman aged 30 to 39 in good health and CMV-seropositive. The sequencing input was PBMCs. The chain couples TRBV29-1 to TRBJ2-7; perhaps TRBD1 as D (5 bases). The CDR3 region has the DNA TGCAGCGTCGTTGACAGCTCCTCCTACGAGCAGTACTTC. Its translation: CSVVDSSSYEQYF.